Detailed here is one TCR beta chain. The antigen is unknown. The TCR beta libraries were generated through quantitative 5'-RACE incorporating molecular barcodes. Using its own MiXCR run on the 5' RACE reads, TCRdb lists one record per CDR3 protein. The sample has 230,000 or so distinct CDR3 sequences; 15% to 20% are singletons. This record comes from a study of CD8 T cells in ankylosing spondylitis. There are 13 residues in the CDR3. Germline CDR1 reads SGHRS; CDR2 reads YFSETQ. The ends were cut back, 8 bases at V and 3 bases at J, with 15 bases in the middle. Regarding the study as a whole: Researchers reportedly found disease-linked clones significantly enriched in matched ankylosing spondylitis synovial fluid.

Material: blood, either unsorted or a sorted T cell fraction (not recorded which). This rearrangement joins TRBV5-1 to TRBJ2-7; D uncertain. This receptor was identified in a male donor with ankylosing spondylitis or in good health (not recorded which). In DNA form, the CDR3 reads TGCGCCAGAAGTTTCTTCCTAGGCTACGAGCAGTACTTC. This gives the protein CARSFFLGYEQYF.